The 12 T cell receptor beta chains listed next were all sequenced from one sample in a study of blood T cells in healthy people across ages. Combining a sample-barcoded 5' primer with a J-beta primer mix, a second PCR ran for roughly 7 to 11 cycles. TCRdb independently ran MiXCR on the 5' RACE reads; one entry per CDR3 protein. The sample lists 1.5 million or so distinct CDR3 sequences; roughly 40% were seen once. Sequencing input: blood. All receptors come from a woman aged 18-29 years in good health.

With respect to this clonotype: One end of the junction is discordant with germline, which a read error may explain. This chain uses TRBV6-5 with TRBJ2-1; TRBD2 matches 15 bases. Germline CDR1 reads MNHEY; CDR2 reads SVGAGI. The CDR3 is 15 residues long. The CDR3 DNA follows: TGTGCCATCAGTTTACGGACTAGCGGGGGGGACGAGCAGTTCTTC. It translates to CAISLRTSGGDEQFF.

Only a few counts were recorded for this clonotype. CDR3 DNA: TGTGCCAGTAAGGGGGTTAGTTCCTACAATGAGCAGTTCTTC. It yields the protein CASKGVSSYNEQFF. J is TRBJ2-1 and V is TRBV6-1, with TRBD1 as a possible D gene (6 bases). With 9 bases removed from V and 1 base from J, the gap between germline ends came to 13 bases. This CDR3 contains 14 residues. Germline loops: CDR1 MNHNS, CDR2 SASEGT.

This clonotype was found many times. The chain has TRBV7-9 and TRBJ2-1, with unresolved D. The germline V gene encodes CDR1 SEHNR and CDR2 FQNEAQ (reference sequence). The length of the CDR3 is 13 residues. The germline V and J ends were trimmed by 1 base and 6 bases, with 7 bases remaining between them. This CDR3 reads CASSLGSVNEQFF. The CDR3 DNA is TGTGCCAGCAGCTTAGGGTCGGTCAATGAGCAGTTCTTC.

This clonotype was counted between two and nine times. This chain joins TRBV25-1 and TRBJ1-2; D possibly corresponds to TRBD1 (5 bases). From germline, CDR1 is MGHDK and CDR2 SYGVNS. The CDR3 consists of 10 residues. With 11 bases removed from V and 4 bases from J, the gap between germline ends came to 8 bases. CDR3 region: CASQGYGYTF. Here the CDR3 DNA reads TGTGCCTCTCAGGGCTATGGCTACACCTTC.

The rearrangement links TRBV15 to TRBJ2-3; D is perhaps TRBD1 or TRBD2 (6 bases each). V lost 3 bases and J 4 bases, leaving 17 bases between the germline ends. The CDR3 loop spans 16 amino acids. Germline CDR1 and CDR2: LNHNV and YYDKDF (reference sequence). CDR3 sequence (DNA): TGTGCCACCAGCAGTTCCCCCGGGGGCCTAGCAGATACGCAGTATTTT. This translates into CATSSSPGGLADTQYF.

The chain combines TRBV5-1 with TRBJ1-2; 7 nucleotides line up with TRBD1. The germline V gene has CDR1 SGHRS and CDR2 YFSETQ. V lost 4 bases to trimming and J lost 4 bases; unmatched junction nucleotides: 10. This CDR3 contains 15 residues. In nucleotides, the CDR3 is TGCGCCAGCAGCCAAGATCTCTCAGGGGGCTATGGCTACACCTTC. Translated: CASSQDLSGGYGYTF.

The CDR3 reads CSARVWGSGNEQFF. The CDR3 nucleotides read TGCAGTGCTAGAGTTTGGGGATCCGGGAATGAGCAGTTCTTC. The chain is built from TRBV20-1 and TRBJ2-1; D gene ambiguous. This CDR3 is built from 14 residues. The V end lost 1 base, the J end lost 7 bases, and 14 bases lay between the germline ends. Germline CDR1 and CDR2: DFQATT and SNEGSKA (reference sequence).

This clonotype showed up just a few times. The gene calls are TRBV30 and TRBJ2-3; 7 positions agree with TRBD2. The V segment lost 7 bases and the J segment 5 bases; nucleotides outside the gene matches: 12. Germline V CDR1 and CDR2: GTSNPN, SVGIG (reference sequence). The CDR3 is 14 residues long. The CDR3 reads CASDRGGRGDTQYF. The DNA of the CDR3 is TGTGCCTCCGATCGCGGGGGAAGGGGAGATACGCAGTATTTT. The full variable domain, completed using reference TRBV30 and TRBJ2-3, is SQTIHQWPATLVQPVGSPLSLECTVEGTSNPNLYWYRQAAGRGLQLLFYSVGIGQISSEVPQNLSASRPQDRQFILSSKKLLLSDSGFYLCASDRGGRGDTQYFGPGTRLTVL.

This clonotype turned up a few times. This chain uses TRBV3-1 with TRBJ1-2; D is unclear. The V end lost 6 bases, the J end lost 0 bases, and 8 bases lay between the germline ends. Germline values: CDR1 LGHDT, CDR2 YNNKEL (reference sequence). This CDR3 is 13 amino acids long. CDR3 residues: CASSPRSNYGYTF. In DNA form, the CDR3 reads TGTGCCAGCAGTCCTCGGTCTAACTATGGCTACACCTTC.

This clonotype was seen more than once but under ten times. The V gene is TRBV2, the J gene TRBJ2-1; TRBD2 matches 11 bases. This CDR3 is 15 amino acids long. CDR1 and CDR2 from the germline V gene are SNHLY and FYNNEI. J was trimmed by 4 bases and V by 8 bases; bases with no gene match: 7. CDR3 in DNA: TGTGCCAGCGGATGGGGGACTAGCGGTTACAATGAGCAGTTCTTC. Translating gives CASGWGTSGYNEQFF.

V and J are TRBV4-2 and TRBJ2-4, with D perhaps matching TRBD2 (6 bases). V lost 0 bases and J 8 bases, leaving 20 bases between the germline ends. Germline CDR1 reads LGHNA; CDR2 reads YNFKEQ. This CDR3 has 17 amino acids. The CDR3 sequence is CASSQDTAGTPRDIQYF. CDR3 DNA sequence: TGTGCCAGCAGCCAAGATACGGCGGGGACCCCCAGGGACATTCAGTACTTC.

Notes on this clonotype: The junction departs from the called germline gene at one end, perhaps through a read error. This chain joins TRBV7-2 and TRBJ2-1, with D possibly being TRBD2 (5 bases). CDR3 size: 16 residues. In germline, CDR1 is SGHTA, CDR2 FQGNSA. CDR3 in amino acids: CANSLQTMSSYNEQFF. The CDR3 region has the DNA TGTGCCAACAGCTTACAGACTATGAGCTCCTACAATGAGCAGTTCTTC.